Detailed here is one TCR beta chain. This sample stems from a study of cytotoxic CD8 clonotypes in ibrutinib-treated CLL. Germline lookup yields CDR1 MNHNY and CDR2 SVGAGI (reference sequence). V dropped 2 bases and J dropped 8 bases, with 15 bases sitting between them. The CDR3 is 14 amino acids. Sequencing used immunoSEQ multiplex PCR; TCRdb keeps in-frame clones, though not all of them. This sample has 100,000 to 150,000 clones, with 80% to 90% found just once. The sequenced sample was PBMCs, obtained after 24 months of ibrutinib treatment. This TCR came from a human donor with chronic lymphocytic leukemia. V usage is TRBV6-6 and J usage is TRBJ1-2, with D tentatively TRBD1 (5 bases). The CDR3 protein is CASSYGGKGSGYTF. CDR3 nucleotide sequence: TGTGCCAGCAGTTACGGGGGAAAGGGGTCGGGCTACACCTTC.